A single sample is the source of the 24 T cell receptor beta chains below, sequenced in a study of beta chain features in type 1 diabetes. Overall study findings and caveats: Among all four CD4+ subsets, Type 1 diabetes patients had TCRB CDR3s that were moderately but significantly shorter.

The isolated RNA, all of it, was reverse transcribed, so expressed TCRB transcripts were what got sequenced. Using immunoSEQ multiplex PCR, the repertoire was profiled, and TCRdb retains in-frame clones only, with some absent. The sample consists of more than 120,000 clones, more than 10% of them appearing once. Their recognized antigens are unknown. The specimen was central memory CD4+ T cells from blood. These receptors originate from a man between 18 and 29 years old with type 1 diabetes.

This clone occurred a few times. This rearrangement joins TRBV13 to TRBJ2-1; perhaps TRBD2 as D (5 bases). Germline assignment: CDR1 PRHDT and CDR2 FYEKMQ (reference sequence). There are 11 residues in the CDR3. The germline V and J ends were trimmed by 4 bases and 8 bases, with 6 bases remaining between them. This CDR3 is CASSSRDEQFF. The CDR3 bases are TGTGCCAGCAGCTCGAGGGATGAGCAGTTCTTC.

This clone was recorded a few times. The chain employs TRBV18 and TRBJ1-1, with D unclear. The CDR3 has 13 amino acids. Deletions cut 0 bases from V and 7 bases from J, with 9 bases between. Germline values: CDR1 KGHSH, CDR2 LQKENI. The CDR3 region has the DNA TGTGCCAGCTCACCACCCGTGGGCAATGAAGCTTTCTTT. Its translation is CASSPPVGNEAFF.

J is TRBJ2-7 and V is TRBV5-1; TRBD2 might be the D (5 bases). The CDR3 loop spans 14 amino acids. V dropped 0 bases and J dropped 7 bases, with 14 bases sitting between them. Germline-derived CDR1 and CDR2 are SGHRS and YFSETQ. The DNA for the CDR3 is TGCGCCAGCAGCTTGGGGCAGAGGGCTGGGGAGCAGTACTTC. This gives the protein CASSLGQRAGEQYF.

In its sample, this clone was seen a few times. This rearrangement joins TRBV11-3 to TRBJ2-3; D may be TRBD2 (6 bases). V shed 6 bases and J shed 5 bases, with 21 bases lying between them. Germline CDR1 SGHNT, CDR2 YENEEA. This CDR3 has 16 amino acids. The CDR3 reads CASSQELTGVLDTQYF. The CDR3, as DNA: TGTGCCAGCAGTCAGGAGCTGACGGGGGTCCTAGATACGCAGTATTTT.

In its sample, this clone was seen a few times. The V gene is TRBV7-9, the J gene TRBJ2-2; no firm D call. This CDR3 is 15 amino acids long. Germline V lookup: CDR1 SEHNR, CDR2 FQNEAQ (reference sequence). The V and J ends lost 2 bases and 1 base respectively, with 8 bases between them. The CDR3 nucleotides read TGTGCCAGCAGCTTATCGGCGGTGAACACCGGGGAGCTGTTTTTT. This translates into CASSLSAVNTGELFF.

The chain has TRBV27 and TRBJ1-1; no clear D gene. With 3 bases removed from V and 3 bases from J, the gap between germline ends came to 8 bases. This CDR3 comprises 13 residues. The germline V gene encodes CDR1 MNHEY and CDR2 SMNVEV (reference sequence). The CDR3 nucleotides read TGTGCCAGCAGTTTTTCACGGGACACTGAAGCTTTCTTT. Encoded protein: CASSFSRDTEAFF.

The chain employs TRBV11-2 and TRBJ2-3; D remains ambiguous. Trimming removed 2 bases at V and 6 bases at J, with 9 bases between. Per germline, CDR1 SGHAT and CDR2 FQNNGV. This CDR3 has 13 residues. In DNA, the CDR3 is TGTGCCAGCAGCTTAAATCCGGCGGATACGCAGTATTTT. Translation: CASSLNPADTQYF.

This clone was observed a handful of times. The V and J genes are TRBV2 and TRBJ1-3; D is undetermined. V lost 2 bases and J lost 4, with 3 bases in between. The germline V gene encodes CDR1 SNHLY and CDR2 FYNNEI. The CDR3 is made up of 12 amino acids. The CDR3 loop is CASSEIGNTIYF. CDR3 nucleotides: TGTGCCAGCAGTGAAATCGGAAACACCATATATTTT.

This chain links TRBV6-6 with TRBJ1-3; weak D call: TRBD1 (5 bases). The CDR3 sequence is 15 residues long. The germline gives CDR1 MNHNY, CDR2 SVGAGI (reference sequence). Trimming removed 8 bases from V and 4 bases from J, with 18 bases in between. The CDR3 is CASGKGLPSGNTIYF. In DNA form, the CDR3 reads TGTGCCAGCGGGAAGGGACTCCCCTCCGGAAACACCATATATTTT.

Here the CDR3 DNA reads TGCGCCAGCAGCGCCGTCTATGAGCAGTTCTTC. It yields the protein CASSAVYEQFF. The genes are TRBV4-3 and TRBJ2-1; D is unclear. The CDR3 has 11 amino acids. Per the germline V gene, CDR1 is LGHNA and CDR2 is YSLEER. Trimming cost V 5 bases and J 8 bases, with 7 bases left between them.

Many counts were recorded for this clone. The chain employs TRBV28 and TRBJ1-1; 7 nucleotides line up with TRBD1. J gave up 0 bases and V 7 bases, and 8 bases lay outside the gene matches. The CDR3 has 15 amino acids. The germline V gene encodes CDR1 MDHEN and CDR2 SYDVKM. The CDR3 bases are TGTGCCAGCACCAGGGGGGCGGGCGTGAACACTGAAGCTTTCTTT. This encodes CASTRGAGVNTEAFF. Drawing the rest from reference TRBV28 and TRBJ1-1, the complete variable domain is DVKVTQSSRYLVKRTGEKVFLECVQDMDHENMFWYRQDPGLGLRLIYFSYDVKMKEKGDIPEGYSVSREKKERFSLILESASTNQTSMYLCASTRGAGVNTEAFFGQGTRLTVV.

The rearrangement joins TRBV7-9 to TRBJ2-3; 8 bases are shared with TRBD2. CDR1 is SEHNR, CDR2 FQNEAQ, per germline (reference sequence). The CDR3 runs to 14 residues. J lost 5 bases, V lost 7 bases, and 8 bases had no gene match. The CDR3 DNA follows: TGTGCCAGCACCCCTTCGGGGGGGGGAGATACGCAGTATTTT. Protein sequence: CASTPSGGGDTQYF.

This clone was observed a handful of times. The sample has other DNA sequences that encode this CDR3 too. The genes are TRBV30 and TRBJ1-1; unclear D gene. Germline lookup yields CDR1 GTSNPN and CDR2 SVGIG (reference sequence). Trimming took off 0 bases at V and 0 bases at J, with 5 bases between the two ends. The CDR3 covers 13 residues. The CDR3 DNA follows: TGTGCCTGGAGTGTACAAGTGAACACTGAAGCTTTCTTT. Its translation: CAWSVQVNTEAFF.

The chain's CDR3 is CASSRRGTDQPQHF. CDR3 in DNA: TGTGCCAGTAGTCGCAGGGGAACGGATCAGCCCCAGCATTTT. The chain combines TRBV19 with TRBJ1-5; a possible D gene is TRBD1 (6 bases). Germline CDR1 reads LNHDA; CDR2 reads SQIVND (reference sequence). V dropped 5 bases and J dropped 5 bases, with 13 bases sitting between them. The CDR3 consists of 14 residues.

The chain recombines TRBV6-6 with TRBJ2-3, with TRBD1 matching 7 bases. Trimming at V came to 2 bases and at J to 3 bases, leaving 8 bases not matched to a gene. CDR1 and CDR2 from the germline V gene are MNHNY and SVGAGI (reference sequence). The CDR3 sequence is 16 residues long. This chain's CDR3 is CASSYQGQGVTDTQYF. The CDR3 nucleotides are TGTGCCAGCAGTTACCAGGGTCAGGGGGTGACAGATACGCAGTATTTT.

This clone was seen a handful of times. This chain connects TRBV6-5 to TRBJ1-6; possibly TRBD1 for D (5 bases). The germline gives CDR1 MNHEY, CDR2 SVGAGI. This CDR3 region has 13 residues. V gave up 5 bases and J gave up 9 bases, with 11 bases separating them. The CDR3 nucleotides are TGTGCCAGCAGTACCCTGAGGGGTTCACCCCTCCACTTT. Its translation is CASSTLRGSPLHF.

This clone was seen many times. Here the CDR3 reads CASSQGTTGQIGYTF. CDR3 DNA: TGCGCCAGCAGCCAAGGGACCACGGGACAGATTGGCTACACCTTC. This chain uses TRBV4-1 with TRBJ1-2, with 7 bases aligning to TRBD1. With 1 base clipped from V and 7 bases from J, the junction kept 9 bases outside the gene matches. This CDR3 spans 15 amino acids. Germline assignment: CDR1 MGHRA and CDR2 YSYEKL.

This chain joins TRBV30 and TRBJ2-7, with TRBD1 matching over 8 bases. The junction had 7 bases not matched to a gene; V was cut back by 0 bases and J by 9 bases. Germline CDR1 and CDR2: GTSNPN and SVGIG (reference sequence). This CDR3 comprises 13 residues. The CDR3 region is CAWSVDRGTLQYF. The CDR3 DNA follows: TGTGCCTGGAGTGTAGACAGGGGTACCTTGCAGTACTTC. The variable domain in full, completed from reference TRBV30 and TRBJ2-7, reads SQTIHQWPATLVQPVGSPLSLECTVEGTSNPNLYWYRQAAGRGLQLLFYSVGIGQISSEVPQNLSASRPQDRQFILSSKKLLLSDSGFYLCAWSVDRGTLQYFGPGTRLTVT.

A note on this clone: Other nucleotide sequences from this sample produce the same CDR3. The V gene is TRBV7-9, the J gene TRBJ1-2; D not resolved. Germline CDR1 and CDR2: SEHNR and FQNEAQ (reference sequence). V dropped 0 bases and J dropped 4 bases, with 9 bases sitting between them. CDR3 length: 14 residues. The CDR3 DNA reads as TGTGCCAGCAGCTTAGCCGGACGGAGCTATGGCTACACCTTC. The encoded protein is CASSLAGRSYGYTF.

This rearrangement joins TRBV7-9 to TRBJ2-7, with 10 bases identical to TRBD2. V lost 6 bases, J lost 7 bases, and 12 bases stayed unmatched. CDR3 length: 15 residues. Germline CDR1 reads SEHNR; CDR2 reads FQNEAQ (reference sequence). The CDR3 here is CASRFGTSDYEEQYF. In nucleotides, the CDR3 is TGTGCCAGCAGATTTGGGACTAGCGATTACGAGGAGCAGTACTTC.

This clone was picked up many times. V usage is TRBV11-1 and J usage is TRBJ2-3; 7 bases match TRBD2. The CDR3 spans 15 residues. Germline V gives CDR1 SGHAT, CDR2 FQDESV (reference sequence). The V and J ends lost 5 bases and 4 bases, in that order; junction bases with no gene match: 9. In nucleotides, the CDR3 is TGTGCCAGCAGCCAAGCGGGGAGGGCGGCAGATACGCAGTATTTT. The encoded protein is CASSQAGRAADTQYF.

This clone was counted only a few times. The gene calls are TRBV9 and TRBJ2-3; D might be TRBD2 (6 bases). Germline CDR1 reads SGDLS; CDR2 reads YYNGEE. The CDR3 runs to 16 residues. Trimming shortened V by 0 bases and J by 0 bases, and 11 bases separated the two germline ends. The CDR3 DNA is TGTGCCAGCAGCGTAGGGCGGGGCCCTAGCACAGATACGCAGTATTTT. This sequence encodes CASSVGRGPSTDTQYF.

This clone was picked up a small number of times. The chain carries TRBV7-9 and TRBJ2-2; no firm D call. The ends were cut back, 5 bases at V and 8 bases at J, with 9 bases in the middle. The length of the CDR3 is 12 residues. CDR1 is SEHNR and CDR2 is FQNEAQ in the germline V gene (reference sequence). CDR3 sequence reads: CASSPSAGELFF. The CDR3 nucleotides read TGTGCCAGCAGCCCCTCCGCGGGGGAGCTGTTTTTT.

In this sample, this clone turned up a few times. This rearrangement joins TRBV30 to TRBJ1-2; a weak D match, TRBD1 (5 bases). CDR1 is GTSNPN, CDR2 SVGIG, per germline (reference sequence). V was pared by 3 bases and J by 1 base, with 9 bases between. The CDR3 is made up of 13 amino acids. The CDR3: CAWRPQGNYGYTF. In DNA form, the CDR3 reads TGTGCCTGGAGACCCCAGGGTAACTATGGCTACACCTTC.